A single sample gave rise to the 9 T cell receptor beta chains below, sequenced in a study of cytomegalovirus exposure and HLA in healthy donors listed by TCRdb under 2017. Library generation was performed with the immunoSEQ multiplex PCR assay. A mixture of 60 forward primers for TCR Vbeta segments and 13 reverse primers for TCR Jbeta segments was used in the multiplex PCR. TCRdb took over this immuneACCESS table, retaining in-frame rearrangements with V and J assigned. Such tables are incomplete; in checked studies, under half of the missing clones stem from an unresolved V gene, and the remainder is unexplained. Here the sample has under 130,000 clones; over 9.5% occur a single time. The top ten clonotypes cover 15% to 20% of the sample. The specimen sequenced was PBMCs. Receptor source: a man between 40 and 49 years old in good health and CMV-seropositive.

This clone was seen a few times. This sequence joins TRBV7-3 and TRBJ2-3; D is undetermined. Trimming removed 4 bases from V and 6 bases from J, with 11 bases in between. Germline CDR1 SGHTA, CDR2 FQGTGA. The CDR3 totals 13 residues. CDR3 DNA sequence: TGTGCCAGCAGCTCATCGAGGTCCGATACGCAGTATTTT. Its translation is CASSSSRSDTQYF.

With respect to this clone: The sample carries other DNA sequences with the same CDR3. The CDR3 coding sequence is TGTGCCAGCAGTCGGACTTCAGCCTACGAGCAGTACTTC. Residues: CASSRTSAYEQYF. The V gene is TRBV6-5, the J gene TRBJ2-7, with D possibly matching TRBD2 (5 bases). Germline assignment: CDR1 MNHEY and CDR2 SVGAGI. The V end was cut by 5 bases, the J end by 2 bases, with 10 bases between. CDR3 length: 13 residues.

CDR3 loop: CASSPPGIQETQYF. The DNA for the CDR3 is TGTGCCAGCAGTCCTCCAGGGATTCAAGAGACCCAGTACTTC. This chain uses TRBV28 with TRBJ2-5; D might be TRBD1 (5 bases). CDR3 size: 14 residues. The V end was cut by 5 bases, the J end by 2 bases, with 12 bases between. Germline V CDR1 and CDR2: MDHEN, SYDVKM.

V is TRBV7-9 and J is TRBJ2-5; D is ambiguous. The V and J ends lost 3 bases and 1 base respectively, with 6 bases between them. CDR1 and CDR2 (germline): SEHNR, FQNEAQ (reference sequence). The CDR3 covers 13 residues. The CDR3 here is CASSFSGQETQYF. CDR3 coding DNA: TGTGCCAGCAGCTTCTCAGGCCAAGAGACCCAGTACTTC.

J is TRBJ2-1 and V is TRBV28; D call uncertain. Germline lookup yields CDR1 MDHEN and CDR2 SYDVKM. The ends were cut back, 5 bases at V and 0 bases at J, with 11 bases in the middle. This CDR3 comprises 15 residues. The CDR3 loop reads CASSPLASSYNEQFF. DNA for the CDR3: TGTGCCAGCAGTCCTCTGGCAAGCTCCTACAATGAGCAGTTCTTC. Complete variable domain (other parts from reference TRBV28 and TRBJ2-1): DVKVTQSSRYLVKRTGEKVFLECVQDMDHENMFWYRQDPGLGLRLIYFSYDVKMKEKGDIPEGYSVSREKKERFSLILESASTNQTSMYLCASSPLASSYNEQFFGPGTRLTVL.

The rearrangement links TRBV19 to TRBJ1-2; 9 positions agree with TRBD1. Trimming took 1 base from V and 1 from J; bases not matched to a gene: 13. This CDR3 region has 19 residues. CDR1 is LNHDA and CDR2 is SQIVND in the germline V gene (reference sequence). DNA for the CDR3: TGTGCCAGTAGTATAGGAGGGACAGGGAATTATTTCCTTAACTATGGCTACACCTTC. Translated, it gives CASSIGGTGNYFLNYGYTF.

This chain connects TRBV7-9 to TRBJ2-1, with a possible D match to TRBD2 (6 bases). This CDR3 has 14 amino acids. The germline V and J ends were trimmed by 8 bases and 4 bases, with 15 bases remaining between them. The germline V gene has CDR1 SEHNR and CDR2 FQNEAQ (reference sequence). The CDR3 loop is CASLPSSGYNEQFF. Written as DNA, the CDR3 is TGTGCCAGCTTACCTAGTAGCGGATACAATGAGCAGTTCTTC.

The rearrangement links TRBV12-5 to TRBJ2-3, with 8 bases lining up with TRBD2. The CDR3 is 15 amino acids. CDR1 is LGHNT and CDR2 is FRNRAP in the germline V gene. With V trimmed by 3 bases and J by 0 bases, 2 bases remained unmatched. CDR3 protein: CASGLASGSTDTQYF. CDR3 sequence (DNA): TGTGCTAGTGGTTTAGCTAGCGGGAGCACAGATACGCAGTATTTT.

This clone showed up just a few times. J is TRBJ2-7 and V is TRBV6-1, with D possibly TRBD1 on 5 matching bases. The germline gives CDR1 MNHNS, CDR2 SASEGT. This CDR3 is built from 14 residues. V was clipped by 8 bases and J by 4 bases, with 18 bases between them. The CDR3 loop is CASVGARALYEQYF. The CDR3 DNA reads TGTGCCAGCGTGGGCGCCAGGGCGTTATACGAGCAGTACTTC.